This T cell receptor beta chain was found in a study of T cells in Graves' hyperthyroidism and ophthalmopathy. Researchers amplified the TCR beta CDR3 regions from RNA transcripts. The HTBI set primed first-round TCR CDR3 RT-PCR. A single record per CDR3 protein comes from TCRdb applying MiXCR to the multiplex PCR reads. The top ten hold roughly 13% of the sample, which has a few hundred thousand distinct CDR3 sequences, 14% seen once. Diagnostic assessment was based on clinical symptoms, serum thyroxine and TRAb, thyroid ultrasound and orbital computed tomography. Comment on this clonotype: What it binds is not known.

The CDR3 totals 14 residues. V lost 4 bases to trimming and J lost 9 bases; unmatched junction nucleotides: 11. The germline CDR1 and CDR2 sequences are DFQATT and SNEGSKA (reference sequence). Study conclusions and caveats: Also found in blood were most expanded thyroid clonotypes above 0.001.

The chain recombines TRBV20-1 with TRBJ2-5; 10 bases align to TRBD1. The TCR sequence derives from a woman aged 40 to 50 with Graves' hyperthyroidism. The sequencing input was blood. The CDR3 DNA reads as TGCAGTGCTACACGGGACAGGGGAGTGGGGCCCCAGTACTTC. This encodes CSATRDRGVGPQYF.